The present entry profiles one T cell receptor beta chain with its context. Given a far larger clone just one base away, this is likely a sequencing read error. Other DNA variants within this sample encode the same CDR3. The data derive from a study of shared clonotypes between healthy human individuals. Donors comprised only Caucasian adults living in Nashville, Tennessee. A deep-level run was used for the assay. In the source study's methods: Filtering differed for immunoSEQ, which gave only junction sequences without quality scores. Sequencing used immunoSEQ multiplex PCR; TCRdb keeps in-frame clones, though not all of them. The D gene and trimming were derived from the DNA, and the V and J assignments and clone size from that table. Of about 460,000 clones in the sample, approximately 77% are singletons; the top ten hold around 11%. Specimen: PBMCs. The sequence came from a woman aged 35 to 49 in good health. Some clones in this sample may be carry-over from other donors' samples.

The CDR3 loop is CASSLGTGESGANVLTF. CDR3 nucleotide sequence: TGTGCCAGCAGCCTCGGGACAGGGGAAAGTGGGGCCAACGTCCTGACCTTC. This sequence joins TRBV4-2 and TRBJ2-6; 10 positions agree with TRBD1. Germline lookup yields CDR1 LGHNA and CDR2 YNFKEQ. The CDR3 is made up of 17 amino acids.